The present entry profiles one T cell receptor (beta chain) with its context. No antigen is known for it. The assay was immunoSEQ multiplex PCR, and TCRdb's table has in-frame clones only and misses some. The data show some 120,000 clones, approximately 85% seen once. These data originate in a study of T cell responses to AZD1222 COVID-19 vaccine. Study overall: Second-dose intervals of approximately 4 or approximately 12 weeks were pooled.

J lost 4 bases, V lost 0 bases, and 10 bases had no gene match. The CDR3 runs 19 residues. The V gene's germline CDR1 is LGHNA and CDR2 YSLEER. General study points: After two AZD1222 doses, spike-specific TCR breadth and depth rose versus day 0. Spike was spanned by vaccine-associated CD4 TCRs, which were dominant at 160-218 and 743-854. Only five to seven AZD1222 recipients were seropositive at baseline.

This specimen consisted of peripheral blood, obtained on day 0 of AZD1222 vaccination. This TCR came from an adult in good health. The chain couples TRBV4-3 to TRBJ2-6, with TRBD1 identical over 9 bases. CDR3 residues: CASSQELGQGFSGANVLTF. The CDR3 coding sequence is TGCGCCAGCAGCCAAGAATTGGGACAGGGCTTTTCGGGGGCCAACGTCCTGACTTTC.